These T cell receptor beta chains were read from a single sample in a study of T cell responses to AZD1222 COVID-19 vaccine. Sequenced by immunoSEQ multiplex PCR; TCRdb stores in-frame clones only, minus some. The table includes tens of thousands of clones, under 90% detected once. The input for sequencing was peripheral blood, taken on day 0 of AZD1222 vaccination. Every receptor here comes from an adult in good health. The CDR3 runs from the conserved cysteine through the conserved F or W. The order of the fields is V gene, D gene, J gene, clone size, CDR3 DNA, CDR3 protein. A D gene is named only where the DNA matches it firmly. Where a row states a size, it is once, few, many or the class of an expanded clone; other rows omit it.

TRBV7-9,NA,TRBJ2-3,NA,TGTGCCAGCAGCCTCGGCAATCTATTGAGCACAGATACGCAGTATTTT,CASSLGNLLSTDTQYF
TRBV5-1,TRBD2,TRBJ2-2,NA,TGCGCCAGCGGGCCTTGGGCTAGCGGGAGTGGGGAGCTGTTTTTT,CASGPWASGSGELFF
TRBV7-2,NA,TRBJ1-1,once,TGTGCCAGCAGCTTAGGGGCAGGGATGAACACTGAAGCTTTCTTT,CASSLGAGMNTEAFF
TRBV18,NA,TRBJ1-1,NA,TGTGCCAGCTCACCATCCGGGACATACACTGAAGCTTTCTTT,CASSPSGTYTEAFF
TRBV6-6,TRBD2,TRBJ2-7,NA,TGTGCCAGCAGTGGACAACCAGCGGGAGTACTTGAGCAGTACTTC,CASSGQPAGVLEQYF
TRBV5-1,NA,TRBJ2-1,once,TGCGCCAGCAGCTTGCCCACTAGATCCGAAGACAATGAGCAGTTCTTC,CASSLPTRSEDNEQFF
TRBV18,NA,TRBJ1-3,NA,TGTGCCAGCTCACCCGGGCAGGGGCCCCATACAAACACCATATATTTT,CASSPGQGPHTNTIYF
TRBV2,TRBD1,TRBJ2-5,NA,TGTGCCAGCAGCCGACAGGGAATAGGGCAAGAGACCCAGTACTTC,CASSRQGIGQETQYF
TRBV2,TRBD2,TRBJ2-5,NA,TGTGCCAGCCCACTAGCGTCAGGAGATTCGGAGACCCAGTACTTC,CASPLASGDSETQYF
TRBV5-1,NA,TRBJ2-5,once,TGCGCCACGGGTAGGGGGGACCAAGAGACCCAGTACTTC,CATGRGDQETQYF
TRBV6-1,TRBD1,TRBJ1-6,NA,TGTGCCAGCAGTGAGAGGGACAGAAGCTTCTCCTATAATTCACCCCTCCACTTT,CASSERDRSFSYNSPLHF
TRBV24-1,TRBD1,TRBJ2-2,NA,TGTGCCACCAGTGAACCGGGACAGCCTGGGGCCGGGGAGCTGTTTTTT,CATSEPGQPGAGELFF
TRBV5-5,NA,TRBJ2-5,NA,TGTGCCAGCAGCTTGGCCCGGGGTGATGTTCAAGAGACCCAGTACTTC,CASSLARGDVQETQYF
TRBV5-8,TRBD1,TRBJ1-1,NA,TGTGCCAGCAGCCCCGGGACAGGGTTTTCCACGGCTTTCTTT,CASSPGTGFSTAFF
TRBV3-1/TRBV3-2,NA,TRBJ1-2,NA,TGTGCCAGCAGCCCTCCCGGGCAGGGCTACACCTTC,CASSPPGQGYTF
TRBV19,TRBD1,TRBJ1-3,NA,TGTGCCAGTAGGAGACAGGGGCTTGGAAACACCATATATTTT,CASRRQGLGNTIYF
TRBV2,NA,TRBJ1-1,NA,TGTGCCAGCAGTGTATATGGGGGTACGTGGGCTTTCTTT,CASSVYGGTWAFF
TRBV30,NA,TRBJ2-2,NA,TGTGGGCGGAACACCGGGGAGCTGTTTTTT,CGRNTGELFF
TRBV5-1,TRBD2,TRBJ2-2,NA,TGCGCCAGCAGCTCCACTAGCGGTCCCCCCATCGGGGAGCTGTTTTTT,CASSSTSGPPIGELFF
TRBV5-1,NA,TRBJ1-2,NA,TGCGCCAGCAGCTTGGAACAGGGAAGTGTTGATGGCTACACCTTC,CASSLEQGSVDGYTF
TRBV10-3,TRBD1,TRBJ2-7,NA,TGTGCCATCAGGAGTGACAGGGTATTATACGAGCAGTACTTC,CAIRSDRVLYEQYF
TRBV28,NA,TRBJ2-7,NA,TGTGCCAGCTTCCATAGCTCCTACGAGCAGTACTTC,CASFHSSYEQYF
TRBV11-3,NA,TRBJ1-1,few,TGTGCCAGCAGCTTAGACGGGCGAACTGAAGCTTTCTTT,CASSLDGRTEAFF
TRBV18,NA,TRBJ2-7,NA,TGTGCCAGCTCACCACCGGTCGGGAGCTCCTACGAGCAGTACTTC,CASSPPVGSSYEQYF
TRBV6-5,NA,TRBJ1-2,NA,TGTGCCAGCAGTTACCAGGGGACGGGGGGCTACACCTTC,CASSYQGTGGYTF
TRBV21-1,NA,TRBJ1-5,NA,TGTGCCAGCAATGGAGGGGCGATAAATAGCAATCAGCCCCAGCATTTT,CASNGGAINSNQPQHF
TRBV11-2,TRBD1,TRBJ1-6,NA,TGTGCCAGCAGCCAAGAGACAGGGAGGACCCTCCACTTT,CASSQETGRTLHF
TRBV7-9,NA,TRBJ2-1,NA,TGTGCCAGCAGCTTAGCGCGGGCAGGGTCAAATGAGCAGTTCTTC,CASSLARAGSNEQFF
TRBV4-1,NA,TRBJ1-3,NA,TGCGCCAGCAGCAGGGAATATACGGGTGGAAACACCATATATTTT,CASSREYTGGNTIYF
TRBV6-5,NA,TRBJ2-5,NA,TGTGCCAGCAGTTACTCCGGCGGGAAAGAGACCCAGTACTTC,CASSYSGGKETQYF
TRBV5-1,NA,TRBJ1-6,NA,TGCGCCAGCAGCTTGGACCTCCCAGGGGATGGTTCACCCCTCCACTTT,CASSLDLPGDGSPLHF
TRBV5-4,NA,TRBJ1-3,NA,TGTGCCAGCAGCCTCGCCAGGGAGTCTGGAAACACCATATATTTT,CASSLARESGNTIYF
TRBV3-1/TRBV3-2,TRBD1,TRBJ1-2,few,TGTGCCAGCAGCCCCTTGGACAGGGTAAGCGGGACCGATGGCTACACCTTC,CASSPLDRVSGTDGYTF
TRBV7-8,NA,TRBJ1-4,NA,TGTGCCAGCAGCGATAATCAGGGGCACGGTGAAAAACTGTTTTTT,CASSDNQGHGEKLFF